This T cell receptor (beta chain) emerged from a study of blood T cell repertoires in COVID-19. In the authors' methods: The authors estimated nucleated cell counts from reference gene primer amplification. Clones were read by immunoSEQ multiplex PCR, and TCRdb kept only the in-frame ones, dropping some. That table supplies the V and J calls and clone size; D and trimming were determined from the DNA. The sample contains roughly 90,000 clones, approximately 85% of which appear only once. This CDR3 is 19 amino acids long. Germline CDR1 SNHLY, CDR2 FYNNEI. With 5 bases clipped from V and 2 bases from J, the junction kept 13 bases outside the gene matches.

This clonotype was obtained from a human donor in a cohort sampled during active COVID-19. This chain uses TRBV2 with TRBJ2-3; 13 bases agree with TRBD2. Material: peripheral blood. The CDR3 region is CASSTKGLAGSGPTDTQYF. CDR3 nucleotides: TGTGCCAGCAGTACTAAGGGACTAGCGGGGTCCGGACCCACAGATACGCAGTATTTT.